The 24 T cell receptor beta chains reported below all come from one sample, sequenced in a study of blood T cell repertoires in COVID-19. The protocol was immunoSEQ multiplex PCR, while the TCRdb copy is restricted to in-frame clones and leaves out a portion. The sample has some 310,000 clones, around 90% seen once. Input material: peripheral blood. The receptors derive from a woman under 40 with COVID-19, enrolled during active disease.

As for this clone: This sample includes further DNA sequences coding for the same CDR3. The chain joins TRBV5-4 to TRBJ2-1; D might be TRBD2 (6 bases). CDR1 is SGHNT and CDR2 is YYREEE in the germline V gene (reference sequence). This CDR3 is 15 amino acids long. V lost 0 bases, J lost 2 bases, and 9 bases lay in between. The CDR3 region is CASSLDGGAYNEQFF. The CDR3 DNA reads TGTGCCAGCAGCTTGGACGGCGGGGCCTACAATGAGCAGTTCTTC.

This chain uses TRBV11-2 with TRBJ2-7, with 8 bases matching TRBD1. Losses at the gene ends were 3 bases for V and 3 bases for J; bases not matched to a gene: 4. CDR3 size: 14 residues. Germline values: CDR1 SGHAT, CDR2 FQNNGV. The CDR3 sequence is CASSFSDRDYEQYF. The DNA for the CDR3 is TGTGCCAGCAGCTTTTCGGACAGGGACTACGAGCAGTACTTC.

The sample holds one count of this clone. The chain carries TRBV7-8 and TRBJ1-5, with a possible D match to TRBD1 (6 bases). CDR1 and CDR2 (germline): SGHVS, FQNEAQ. V dropped 9 bases and J dropped 1 base, with 16 bases sitting between them. The CDR3 runs to 15 residues. The CDR3: CASREAGVSNQPQHF. Written as DNA, the CDR3 is TGTGCCAGTCGGGAGGCAGGGGTAAGCAATCAGCCCCAGCATTTT.

The chain employs TRBV10-2 and TRBJ1-4; 8 nucleotides agree with TRBD1. The CDR3 totals 13 residues. The trim removed 4 bases at V and 6 bases at J, leaving 1 base unmatched. The germline V gene encodes CDR1 WSHSY and CDR2 SAAADI. CDR3 nucleotide sequence: TGCGCCAGCAGTGCAGGGGGCGATGAAAAACTGTTTTTT. It translates to CASSAGGDEKLFF.

The rearrangement uses TRBV19 and TRBJ2-1; 7 nucleotides agree with TRBD2. The germline gives CDR1 LNHDA, CDR2 SQIVND (reference sequence). The V gene end was trimmed by 3 bases and the J gene end by 5 bases; junction bases not matched to a gene: 10. The CDR3 runs to 16 residues. This CDR3 is CASSIGGGGVNNEQFF. As DNA, the CDR3 is TGTGCCAGTAGTATTGGGGGGGGTGGAGTGAACAATGAGCAGTTCTTC.

The sample holds one count of this clone. V usage is TRBV5-1 and J usage is TRBJ1-4, with D maybe TRBD1 (5 bases). Per germline, CDR1 SGHRS and CDR2 YFSETQ. CDR3 length equals 14 residues. The V end was cut by 4 bases, the J end by 8 bases, with 15 bases between. CDR3 loop: CASSLGGDGEKLFF. CDR3 nucleotides: TGCGCCAGCAGCCTGGGGGGAGATGGCGAAAAACTGTTTTTT.

This chain joins TRBV6-5 and TRBJ2-7; perhaps TRBD2 as D (6 bases). This CDR3 spans 14 amino acids. Trimming pared 6 bases from V and 3 bases from J, leaving 15 bases between. CDR1 MNHEY and CDR2 SVGAGI come from the germline V gene. The CDR3 loop is CASRPSSANYEQYF. The CDR3 DNA is TGTGCCAGCAGACCCTCTAGCGCCAACTACGAGCAGTACTTC.

The gene calls are TRBV29-1 and TRBJ1-1, with D perhaps matching TRBD1 (5 bases). V lost 5 bases, J lost 0 bases, and 10 bases lay in between. The CDR3 is 13 amino acids. Germline values: CDR1 SQVTM, CDR2 ANQGSEA. This CDR3 is CSVSGNMNTEAFF. The DNA for the CDR3 is TGCAGCGTTTCAGGGAATATGAACACTGAAGCTTTCTTT.

This chain joins TRBV7-7 and TRBJ2-2; TRBD2 is a possible D gene (6 bases). There are 15 residues in the CDR3. Trimming took 4 bases from V and 2 from J, leaving 11 bases between them. Germline values: CDR1 SSHAT, CDR2 FNYEAQ (reference sequence). The CDR3 region has the DNA TGTGCCAGCAGCTCGGGACTGGTAAACACCGGGGAGCTGTTTTTT. Residues: CASSSGLVNTGELFF.

V is TRBV3-1 (or the pseudogene TRBV3-2) and J is TRBJ1-2, with D hard to call. Trimming shortened V by 4 bases and J by 5 bases, and 14 bases separated the two germline ends. The CDR3 is 14 amino acids. Germline V gene sequence: CDR1 LGHDT, CDR2 YNNKEL (reference sequence). CDR3 DNA sequence: TGTGCCAGCAGCCGGAGGCAGTCAAATTATGGCTACACCTTC. It is translated as CASSRRQSNYGYTF.

The chain combines TRBV2 with TRBJ2-6, with D tentatively TRBD2 (6 bases). The CDR3 is 15 amino acids. Germline CDR1 and CDR2: SNHLY and FYNNEI. With 7 bases removed from V and 2 bases from J, the gap between germline ends came to 12 bases. CDR3 sequence (DNA): TGTGCCAGCACCCTCCCGGGGGCTGGGGCCAACGTCCTGACTTTC. As protein: CASTLPGAGANVLTF.

The gene calls are TRBV6-2 or TRBV6-3 and TRBJ1-2, with D possibly matching TRBD1 (5 bases). Germline CDR1 is MNHEY and CDR2 is SVGEGT. Trimming took 0 bases from V and 0 from J, leaving 20 bases between them. The CDR3 is 19 amino acids. The CDR3, as DNA: TGTGCCAGCAGTTACTCGGGGGGTCTCACAGACCCTACTAACTATGGCTACACCTTC. It translates to CASSYSGGLTDPTNYGYTF.

This rearrangement joins TRBV6-5 to TRBJ1-1, with 7 nucleotides matching TRBD1. V shed 4 bases and J 6 bases; nucleotides not matched to a gene: 8. CDR1 and CDR2 from the germline V gene are MNHEY and SVGAGI. This CDR3 has 14 amino acids. The chain's CDR3 is CASSSIQGPSEAFF. For the CDR3, the DNA is TGTGCCAGCAGTTCCATACAGGGGCCATCTGAAGCTTTCTTT.

The V and J genes are TRBV6-5 and TRBJ1-5, with D perhaps TRBD1 (6 bases). Germline-derived CDR1 and CDR2 are MNHEY and SVGAGI. Trimming pared 6 bases from V and 6 bases from J, leaving 12 bases between. The length of the CDR3 is 13 residues. The CDR3 DNA follows: TGTGCCAGCAGATACAGGGAGAGTCAGCCCCAGCATTTT. Translation: CASRYRESQPQHF.

In this sample, this clone turned up a few times. The chain carries TRBV5-1 and TRBJ1-1; a possible D gene is TRBD1 (6 bases). The CDR3 loop spans 17 amino acids. Germline V CDR1 and CDR2: SGHRS, YFSETQ. The V gene lost 0 bases and the J gene lost 3 bases, with 18 bases spanning the gap. CDR3 loop: CASSLVQGGNGDTEAFF. The DNA of the CDR3 is TGCGCCAGCAGCTTGGTGCAAGGGGGTAACGGGGACACTGAAGCTTTCTTT.

The V call is TRBV20-1, the J call TRBJ2-7, with D perhaps matching TRBD2 (5 bases). CDR1 and CDR2 from the germline V gene are DFQATT and SNEGSKA (reference sequence). The CDR3 is 13 amino acids. Trimming stripped 3 bases from V and 5 bases from J, with 14 bases between. The CDR3 sequence is CSASERWLDEQYF. The DNA of the CDR3 is TGCAGTGCTAGTGAGCGGTGGCTCGACGAGCAGTACTTC.

The chain employs TRBV28 and TRBJ2-7, with a possible D match to TRBD1 (5 bases). Per the germline V gene, CDR1 is MDHEN and CDR2 is SYDVKM. The CDR3 totals 13 residues. Trimming removed 4 bases from V and 3 bases from J, with 10 bases in between. This CDR3 is CASSSRTYYEQYF. The CDR3 DNA sequence: TGTGCCAGCAGTTCCCGGACATACTACGAGCAGTACTTC.

This rearrangement joins TRBV5-8 to TRBJ1-2; D may be TRBD1 (5 bases). The germline V gene encodes CDR1 SGHTS and CDR2 YDEGEE. The CDR3 totals 14 residues. V lost 3 bases, J lost 8 bases, and 17 bases lay in between. CDR3 sequence (DNA): TGTGCCAGCAGCTCGTGGGGGAGGGGTAGAGGCTACACCTTC. As protein: CASSSWGRGRGYTF. Complete variable domain (other parts from reference TRBV5-8 and TRBJ1-2): EAGVTQSPTHLIKTRGQQATLRCSPISGHTSVYWYQQALGLGLQFLLWYDEGEERNRGNFPPRFSGRQFPNYSSELNVNALELEDSALYLCASSSWGRGRGYTFGSGTRLTVV.

The chain is built from TRBV29-1 and TRBJ2-1; 8 nucleotides align to TRBD2. The CDR3 consists of 15 residues. Germline CDR1 and CDR2: SQVTM and ANQGSEA. Trimming removed 4 bases from V and 9 bases from J; junction bases left unmatched: 14. As DNA, the CDR3 is TGCAGCGTTGCCTTAGGGGGAGCGGGAGACGGTGAGCAGTTCTTC. Translation gives CSVALGGAGDGEQFF.

The rearrangement joins TRBV28 to TRBJ1-2; the match to TRBD1 covers 7 bases. The CDR3 length is 13 residues. V was clipped by 5 bases and J by 5 bases; unmatched bases: 5. Germline assignment: CDR1 MDHEN and CDR2 SYDVKM. CDR3: CASSPGTVYGYTF. The DNA for the CDR3 is TGTGCCAGCAGTCCTGGGACAGTTTATGGCTACACCTTC.

This clone has a single count. V gene TRBV19 combines with J gene TRBJ2-1; no reliable D call. Germline V lookup: CDR1 LNHDA, CDR2 SQIVND (reference sequence). V was cut by 4 bases and J by 10 bases, with 8 bases left in between. This CDR3 has 11 residues. In DNA form, the CDR3 reads TGTGCCAGTAGTACACAGCTCGAGCAGTTCTTC. It yields the protein CASSTQLEQFF.

The CDR3 sequence is CSVVGAAYEQYF. The CDR3 DNA reads as TGCAGCGTTGTAGGGGCGGCGTACGAGCAGTACTTC. This chain uses TRBV29-1 with TRBJ2-7; TRBD1 might be the D (5 bases). In germline, CDR1 is SQVTM, CDR2 ANQGSEA. The CDR3 covers 12 residues. Trimming took off 4 bases at V and 4 bases at J, with 11 bases between the two ends.

V and J are TRBV6-5 and TRBJ2-5; TRBD2 matches at 9 bases. Germline trimming cut 6 bases from V and 2 bases from J; bases unmatched to any gene: 7. The CDR3 loop spans 15 amino acids. Germline V CDR1 and CDR2: MNHEY, SVGAGI. CDR3 sequence: CASSIWTSEQETQYF. The CDR3 DNA follows: TGTGCCAGCAGCATCTGGACTAGCGAGCAAGAGACCCAGTACTTC.

The V gene is TRBV5-1, the J gene TRBJ2-3; 8 bases fit TRBD2. CDR3 length equals 17 residues. In germline, CDR1 is SGHRS, CDR2 YFSETQ. The V gene end was trimmed by 6 bases and the J gene end by 4 bases; junction bases not matched to a gene: 16. The CDR3 coding sequence is TGCGCCAGCACCCGGAAAATGACAGCGGGAGCCTCAGATACGCAGTATTTT. The encoded protein is CASTRKMTAGASDTQYF.